These T cell receptor beta chains were read from a single sample in a study of T cell responses to AZD1222 COVID-19 vaccine. Clones were sequenced by immunoSEQ multiplex PCR, and TCRdb holds only the in-frame ones, with some missing. The table has approximately 98,000 clones, around 84% seen once. The sequenced sample was peripheral blood, obtained on day 0 of AZD1222 vaccination. These receptors came from an adult in good health. The CDR3 runs from the conserved cysteine through the conserved F or W. Fields, in order: CDR3 length, clone size, D gene, J gene, V gene, CDR3 DNA, CDR3 protein. A D gene is named only where the DNA matches it firmly. Only some rows state a clone size, as once, few, many or a class for expanded clones.

11	.	.	TRBJ1-2	TRBV10-1	TGCGCCAGCAGTGGGGAGAATGGCTACACCTTC	CASSGENGYTF
14	.	.	TRBJ2-7	TRBV15	TGTGCCACCAGCATTGCGGGGGCGCCCTACGAGCAGTACTTC	CATSIAGAPYEQYF
16	.	.	TRBJ2-3	TRBV7-2	TGTGCCAGCAGCTTAGCCGGGACACTAATAACAGATACGCAGTATTTT	CASSLAGTLITDTQYF
15	.	.	TRBJ1-3	TRBV7-2	TGTGCCAGCAGCTTAGATCTAGGACCTGGAAACACCATATATTTT	CASSLDLGPGNTIYF
15	.	.	TRBJ2-3	TRBV28	TGTGCCAGCAGCCAGGGAATCTCTAGCACAGATACGCAGTATTTT	CASSQGISSTDTQYF
15	.	.	TRBJ1-4	TRBV5-6	TGTGCCAGCAGCTCCGATAGGGGCTCAAGTGAAAAACTGTTTTTT	CASSSDRGSSEKLFF
13	.	.	TRBJ2-5	TRBV2	TGTGCCAGCATCAGGACGGTACAAGAGACCCAGTACTTC	CASIRTVQETQYF
16	.	TRBD1	TRBJ1-2	TRBV7-9	TGTGCCAGCAGCTTAGCCCAAGGACAGGGGAGTACTGGCTACACCTTC	CASSLAQGQGSTGYTF
16	.	.	TRBJ1-3	TRBV28	TGTGCCAGCAGTCCGCAACTAGACAGCTTTGGAAACACCATATATTTT	CASSPQLDSFGNTIYF
13	.	.	TRBJ1-2	TRBV27	TGTGCCAGCAGTTTAGAGGGTTTAGGGGGCTACACCTTC	CASSLEGLGGYTF
13	.	TRBD2	TRBJ2-5	TRBV7-2	TGTGCCAGCAGCCCGGGGGGGCAAGAGACCCAGTACTTC	CASSPGGQETQYF
15	.	.	TRBJ2-3	TRBV5-6	TGTGCCAGCAGCCTAAACGGTGGGGGCACAGATACGCAGTATTTT	CASSLNGGGTDTQYF
13	.	.	TRBJ1-1	TRBV6-5	TGTGCCGGTTTAAAGGGAGGATTTACTGAAGCTTTCTTT	CAGLKGGFTEAFF
18	.	.	TRBJ1-6	TRBV21-1	.	CASSKVCVGQGIDSPLHF
13	many	.	TRBJ2-1	TRBV18	TGTGCCAGCTCACAATCCGGGGTCAATGAGCAGTTCTTC	CASSQSGVNEQFF
14	.	.	TRBJ1-1	TRBV10-3	TGTGCCATCAGTGGACAAAGGTCCGTGGGTGAAGCTTTCTTT	CAISGQRSVGEAFF
14	.	.	TRBJ2-7	TRBV7-9	TGTGCCAGCAGCCTATTTAGGACAGATAACGAGCAGTACTTC	CASSLFRTDNEQYF